Listed here are 22 T cell receptor beta chains from one sample, sequenced in a study of blood T cell repertoires in COVID-19. The table came from immunoSEQ multiplex PCR; TCRdb's copy has only in-frame clones and leaves some out. The sample comprises around 310,000 clones, around nine tenths of which are singletons, and around 13% rests with the top ten. The sequenced sample was peripheral blood. These receptors were obtained from a woman in her fifties or sixties with acute or convalescent COVID-19.

The chain is built from TRBV5-4 and TRBJ2-3, with a possible D match to TRBD2 (5 bases). Germline loops: CDR1 SGHNT, CDR2 YYREEE (reference sequence). The CDR3 consists of 14 residues. V lost 2 bases, J lost 4 bases, and 11 bases lay in between. The CDR3 DNA follows: TGTGCCAGCAGCTTTAAAGGAGGTTCAGATACGCAGTATTTT. Amino acid sequence: CASSFKGGSDTQYF.

The table lists this clone with a count of one. This chain links TRBV4-3 with TRBJ2-3, with TRBD2 matching 7 bases. The CDR3 runs to 16 residues. The trim removed 2 bases at V and 0 bases at J, leaving 5 bases unmatched. The germline CDR1 and CDR2 sequences are LGHNA and YSLEER. CDR3 sequence: CASSQFAGVSTDTQYF. CDR3 DNA: TGCGCCAGCAGCCAATTCGCGGGGGTGAGCACAGATACGCAGTATTTT.

The genes are TRBV5-3 and TRBJ1-5; the D gene is possibly TRBD1 (5 bases). TRBV5-3 carries the ORF label, with uncertain function. The CDR3 sequence is 11 residues long. This CDR3 reads CSGELKQPQHF. The CDR3 region has the DNA TGTTCGGGGGAACTGAAACAGCCCCAGCATTTT.

This clone was counted once. The chain joins TRBV28 to TRBJ1-2, with D perhaps matching TRBD1 (6 bases). Germline CDR1 is MDHEN and CDR2 is SYDVKM. The CDR3 spans 13 residues. V was shortened by 7 bases and J by 5 bases, with 14 bases between the two germline ends. Here the CDR3 reads CASMWQGRYGYTF. The DNA for the CDR3 is TGTGCCAGCATGTGGCAGGGGCGGTATGGCTACACCTTC.

V and J are TRBV7-9 and TRBJ1-3; tentative D call: TRBD1 (5 bases). V lost 6 bases and J 1 base, leaving 13 bases between the germline ends. Germline V gene data show CDR1 as SEHNR and CDR2 as FQNEAQ (reference sequence). This CDR3 comprises 15 residues. CDR3 sequence reads: CASRGRGGSGNTIYF. CDR3 DNA sequence: TGTGCCAGCAGAGGACGCGGGGGTTCTGGAAACACCATATATTTT.

This clone was observed a single time. J is TRBJ2-7 and V is TRBV11-2, with 12 bases aligning to TRBD1. Per the germline V gene, CDR1 is SGHAT and CDR2 is FQNNGV. The CDR3 totals 16 residues. The J segment lost 2 bases and the V segment lost 4 bases, leaving 6 bases of the junction unmatched. The CDR3 DNA sequence: TGTGCCAGCAGCTCCGGGACAGGGGGCGCCCCCTACGAGCAGTACTTC. Translating gives CASSSGTGGAPYEQYF.

The V and J genes are TRBV5-1 and TRBJ2-2; 8 nucleotides agree with TRBD2. The CDR3 contains 15 residues. V trimming: 2 bases; J trimming: 7 bases; junction bases outside the gene matches: 7. Per germline, CDR1 SGHRS and CDR2 YFSETQ. The CDR3 loop reads CASSLPPGGDGELFF. The CDR3 bases are TGCGCCAGCAGCTTACCCCCCGGGGGGGACGGGGAGCTGTTTTTT.

For this clone: The sample holds other DNA sequences that translate to the same CDR3. The chain joins TRBV27 to TRBJ1-2; 7 bases match TRBD1. Per germline, CDR1 MNHEY and CDR2 SMNVEV (reference sequence). With V trimmed by 5 bases and J by 1 base, 1 base remained unmatched. This CDR3 is built from 13 residues. The chain's CDR3 is CASSRDSNYGYTF. As DNA, the CDR3 is TGTGCCAGCAGTCGGGACAGTAACTATGGCTACACCTTC.

J is TRBJ1-1 and V is TRBV11-2, with no clear D. This CDR3 has 15 amino acids. Germline values: CDR1 SGHAT, CDR2 FQNNGV. V was clipped by 5 bases and J by 2 bases, with 15 bases between them. The CDR3 bases are TGTGCCAGCAGCCCCGCCGGTCCCTTCAACACTGAAGCTTTCTTT. It codes for CASSPAGPFNTEAFF. Full variable domain (outside the CDR3, taken from reference TRBV11-2 and TRBJ1-1): EAGVAQSPRYKIIEKRQSVAFWCNPISGHATLYWYQQILGQGPKLLIQFQNNGVVDDSQLPKDRFSAERLKGVDSTLKIQPAKLEDSAVYLCASSPAGPFNTEAFFGQGTRLTVV.

This chain uses TRBV7-8 with TRBJ1-5, with TRBD1 matching 9 bases. Germline trimming cut 4 bases from V and 3 bases from J; bases unmatched to any gene: 4. This CDR3 spans 15 amino acids. Germline assignment: CDR1 SGHVS and CDR2 FQNEAQ. In nucleotides, the CDR3 is TGTGCCAGCAGCTCGAGGACAGGGGACAATCAGCCCCAGCATTTT. This translates into CASSSRTGDNQPQHF.

The chain combines TRBV28 with TRBJ2-7; TRBD2 matches 7 bases. The CDR3 is 13 residues long. Per the germline V gene, CDR1 is MDHEN and CDR2 is SYDVKM. V shed 0 bases and J 6 bases; nucleotides not matched to a gene: 2. DNA of the CDR3: TGTGCCAGCAGTTTATGGGCTAGCGGCGAGCAGTACTTC. Its protein product is CASSLWASGEQYF.

The genes are TRBV12-3 or TRBV12-4 and TRBJ2-5; 7 nucleotides line up with TRBD2. The CDR3 covers 13 residues. The V gene end was trimmed by 4 bases and the J gene end by 5 bases; junction bases not matched to a gene: 4. CDR3 bases: TGTGCCAGCAGTTCGACTAGCTGGGAGACCCAGTACTTC. Translation gives CASSSTSWETQYF.

V is TRBV20-1 and J is TRBJ1-6, with D possibly matching TRBD1 (5 bases). CDR1 is DFQATT, CDR2 SNEGSKA, per germline (reference sequence). V was clipped by 3 bases and J by 9 bases, with 12 bases between them. The length of the CDR3 is 13 residues. This CDR3 is CSASLDTSSPLHF. CDR3 nucleotides: TGCAGTGCTAGTTTGGACACCTCTTCACCCCTCCACTTT.

The chain is built from TRBV6-2 or TRBV6-3 and TRBJ2-3, with 9 nucleotides matching TRBD1. The CDR3 has 16 amino acids. J gave up 2 bases and V 5 bases, and 8 bases lay outside the gene matches. Germline V gives CDR1 MNHEY, CDR2 SVGEGT. CDR3 protein: CASSRDRVTLTDTQYF. The CDR3, as DNA: TGTGCCAGCAGTCGGGACAGGGTCACGCTCACAGATACGCAGTATTTT.

The chain employs TRBV7-6 and TRBJ2-5; 9 bases fit TRBD2. Germline V gives CDR1 SGHVS, CDR2 FNYEAQ. Losses at the gene ends were 3 bases for V and 2 bases for J; bases not matched to a gene: 4. The CDR3 runs to 15 residues. CDR3 sequence (DNA): TGTGCCAGCAGCTTCGGGACTAGCAGTCAAGAGACCCAGTACTTC. Its translation is CASSFGTSSQETQYF. The entire variable domain, with the rest obtained from reference TRBV7-6 and TRBJ2-5, is as follows: GAGVSQSPRYKVTKRGQDVALRCDPISGHVSLYWYRQALGQGPEFLTYFNYEAQQDKSGLPNDRFSAERPEGSISTLTIQRTEQRDSAMYRCASSFGTSSQETQYFGPGTRLLVL.

This rearrangement joins TRBV19 to TRBJ2-5; tentative D call: TRBD1 (6 bases). V lost 11 bases to trimming and J lost 4 bases, with 17 bases between them. This CDR3 is 13 amino acids long. CDR1 and CDR2 (germline): LNHDA, SQIVND (reference sequence). The CDR3 reads CASGEIQRETQYF. The CDR3 DNA sequence: TGTGCCTCAGGGGAGATACAAAGAGAGACCCAGTACTTC.

The chain has TRBV24-1 and TRBJ2-5; 10 bases align to TRBD2. J was trimmed by 4 bases and V by 4 bases; bases with no gene match: 5. The germline gives CDR1 KGHDR, CDR2 SFDVKD. The CDR3 has 15 residues. The CDR3 nucleotides are TGTGCCACCAGTGACGGGACTAGCGTCCGAGAGACCCAGTACTTC. It yields the protein CATSDGTSVRETQYF.

This clone was counted once. J is TRBJ2-5 and V is TRBV11-1; TRBD2 agrees at 14 bases. Germline V CDR1 and CDR2: SGHAT, FQDESV (reference sequence). The CDR3 totals 15 residues. J lost 3 bases, V lost 3 bases, and 0 bases had no gene match. The CDR3 bases are TGTGCCAGCAGCTTGGGACTAGCGGGAGAAGAGACCCAGTACTTC. It translates to CASSLGLAGEETQYF.

The rearrangement links TRBV7-3 to TRBJ2-1; 7 nucleotides line up with TRBD1. The CDR3 covers 15 residues. Germline lookup yields CDR1 SGHTA and CDR2 FQGTGA. V was clipped by 6 bases and J by 2 bases; unmatched bases: 7. The chain's CDR3 is CASSQTGDPYNEQFF. DNA of the CDR3: TGTGCCAGCAGTCAAACAGGGGATCCCTACAATGAGCAGTTCTTC. The full variable domain, in which reference TRBV7-3 and TRBJ2-1 provide the parts outside the CDR3, is GAGVSQTPSNKVTEKGKYVELRCDPISGHTALYWYRQSLGQGPEFLIYFQGTGAADDSGLPNDRFFAVRPEGSVSTLKIQRTERGDSAVYLCASSQTGDPYNEQFFGPGTRLTVL.

The chain carries TRBV11-3 and TRBJ2-2, with D possibly being TRBD1 (5 bases). Trimming cost V 5 bases and J 7 bases, with 14 bases left between them. Germline lookup yields CDR1 SGHNT and CDR2 YENEEA. This CDR3 has 14 residues. This CDR3 reads CASSVAGLGGELFF. Written as DNA, the CDR3 is TGTGCCAGCAGCGTAGCAGGGCTGGGCGGGGAGCTGTTTTTT.

The chain's CDR3 is CASSSSRDGAGEKLFF. In DNA form, the CDR3 reads TGTGCCAGCAGTTCGTCCCGGGACGGCGCGGGGGAAAAACTGTTTTTT. V and J are TRBV27 and TRBJ1-4; D might be TRBD1 (5 bases). Germline V gene lookup returns CDR1 MNHEY and CDR2 SMNVEV (reference sequence). CDR3 length: 16 amino acids. The V gene lost 4 bases and the J gene lost 8 bases, with 20 bases spanning the gap.

This rearrangement joins TRBV6-5 to TRBJ1-3; D may be TRBD1 (6 bases). The CDR3 runs to 15 residues. Per the germline V gene, CDR1 is MNHEY and CDR2 is SVGAGI. The ends were cut back, 5 bases at V and 0 bases at J, with 11 bases in the middle. For the CDR3, the DNA is TGTGCCAGCAGTCGGGACACTGCCTCTGGAAACACCATATATTTT. Protein product: CASSRDTASGNTIYF.